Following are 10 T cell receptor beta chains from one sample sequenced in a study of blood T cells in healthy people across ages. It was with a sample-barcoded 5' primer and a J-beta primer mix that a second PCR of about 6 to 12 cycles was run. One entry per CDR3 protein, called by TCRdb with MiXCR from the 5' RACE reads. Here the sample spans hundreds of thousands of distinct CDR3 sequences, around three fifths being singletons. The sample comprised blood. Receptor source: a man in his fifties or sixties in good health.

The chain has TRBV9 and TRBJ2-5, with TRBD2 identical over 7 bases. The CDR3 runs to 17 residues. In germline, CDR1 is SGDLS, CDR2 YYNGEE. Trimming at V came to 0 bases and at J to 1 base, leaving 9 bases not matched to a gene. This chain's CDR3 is CASSVGLSSGGQETQYF. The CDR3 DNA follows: TGTGCCAGCAGCGTAGGACTATCCTCGGGGGGCCAAGAGACCCAGTACTTC.

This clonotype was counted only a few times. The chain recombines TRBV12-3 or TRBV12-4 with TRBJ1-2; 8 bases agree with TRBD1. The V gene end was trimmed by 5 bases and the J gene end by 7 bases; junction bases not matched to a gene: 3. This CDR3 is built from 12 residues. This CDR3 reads CASSAGGFGYTF. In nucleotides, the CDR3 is TGTGCCAGCAGTGCAGGGGGCTTTGGCTACACCTTC.

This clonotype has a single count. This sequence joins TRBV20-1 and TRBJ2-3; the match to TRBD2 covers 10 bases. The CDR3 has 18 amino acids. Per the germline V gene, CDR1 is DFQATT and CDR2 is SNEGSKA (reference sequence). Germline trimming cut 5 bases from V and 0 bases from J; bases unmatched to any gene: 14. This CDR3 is CSAAHVAGGLTSTDTQYF. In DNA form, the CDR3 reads TGCAGTGCTGCCCACGTAGCGGGGGGCTTAACTAGCACAGATACGCAGTATTTT.

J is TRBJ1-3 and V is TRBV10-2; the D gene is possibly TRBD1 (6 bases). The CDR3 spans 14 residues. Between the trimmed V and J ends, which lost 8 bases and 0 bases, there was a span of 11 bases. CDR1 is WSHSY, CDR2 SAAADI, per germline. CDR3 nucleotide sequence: TGCGCCAGCGCCCGGGACACCTCTGGAAACACCATATATTTT. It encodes CASARDTSGNTIYF.

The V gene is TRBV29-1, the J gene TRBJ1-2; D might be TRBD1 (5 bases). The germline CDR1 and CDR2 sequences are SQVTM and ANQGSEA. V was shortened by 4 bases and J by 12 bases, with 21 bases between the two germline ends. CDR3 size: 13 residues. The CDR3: CSVGDESSDGDTF. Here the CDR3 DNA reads TGCAGCGTTGGGGACGAGTCCAGCGATGGGGACACCTTC.

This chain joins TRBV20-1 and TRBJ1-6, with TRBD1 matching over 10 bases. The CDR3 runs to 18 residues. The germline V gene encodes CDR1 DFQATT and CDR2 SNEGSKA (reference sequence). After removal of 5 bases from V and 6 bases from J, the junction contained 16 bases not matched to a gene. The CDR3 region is CSARIRTGGLGGNSPLHF. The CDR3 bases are TGCAGTGCTCGCATTAGGACAGGGGGATTAGGCGGTAATTCACCCCTCCACTTT.

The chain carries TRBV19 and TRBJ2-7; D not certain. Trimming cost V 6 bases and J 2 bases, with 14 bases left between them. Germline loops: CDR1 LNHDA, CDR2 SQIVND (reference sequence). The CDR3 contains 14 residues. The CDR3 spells CASRPAVNAYEQYF. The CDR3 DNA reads TGTGCCAGTAGACCGGCGGTTAACGCCTACGAGCAGTACTTC. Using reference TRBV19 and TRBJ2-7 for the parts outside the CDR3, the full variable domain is DGGITQSPKYLFRKEGQNVTLSCEQNLNHDAMYWYRQDPGQGLRLIYYSQIVNDFQKGDIAEGYSVSREKKESFPLTVTSAQKNPTAFYLCASRPAVNAYEQYFGPGTRLTVT.

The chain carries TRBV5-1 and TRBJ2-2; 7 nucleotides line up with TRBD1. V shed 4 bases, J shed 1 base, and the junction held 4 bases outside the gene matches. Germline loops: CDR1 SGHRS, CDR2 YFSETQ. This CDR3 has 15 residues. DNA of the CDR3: TGCGCCAGCAGCCGACAGGGAGAGAACACCGGGGAGCTGTTTTTT. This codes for CASSRQGENTGELFF.

The CDR3 nucleotides read TGTGCCAGCAGGACAGGGATGGAGACCCAGTACTTC. Translating gives CASRTGMETQYF. The V call is TRBV6-5, the J call TRBJ2-5; the match to TRBD1 covers 7 bases. Trimming cost V 6 bases and J 5 bases; bases outside gene matches: 3. The V gene's germline CDR1 is MNHEY and CDR2 SVGAGI. This CDR3 has 12 amino acids.

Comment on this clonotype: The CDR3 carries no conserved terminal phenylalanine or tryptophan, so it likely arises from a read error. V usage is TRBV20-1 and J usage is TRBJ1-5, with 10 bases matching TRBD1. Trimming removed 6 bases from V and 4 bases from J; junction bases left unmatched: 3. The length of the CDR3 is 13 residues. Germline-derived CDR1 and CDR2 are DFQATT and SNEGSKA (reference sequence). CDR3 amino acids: CSAWTGGNQPQHL. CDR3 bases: TGCAGTGCGTGGACAGGGGGAAATCAGCCCCAGCATCTT.